This T cell receptor beta chain was captured by sequencing in a study of CD8 T cells in ankylosing spondylitis. Study conclusions and caveats: There was a TCR beta motif, made of several highly homologous variants, that appeared characteristic of ankylosing spondylitis blood. Some motif variants had been reported before (in reactive arthritis synovial fluid and blood).

TCRdb re-analysed the 5' RACE reads in MiXCR, keeping a single row per CDR3 protein. The repertoire holds about 250,000 distinct CDR3 sequences, 8.2% seen once, with 4.8% in the top ten. This clonotype appeared many times. Its antigen is not known. This CDR3 contains 15 residues. CDR1 and CDR2 from the germline V gene are DFQATT and SNEGSKA (reference sequence). The germline V and J ends were trimmed by 3 bases and 0 bases, with 11 bases remaining between them. The sequencing input was blood, either unsorted or a sorted T cell fraction (not recorded which). This sequence originates from a female donor with ankylosing spondylitis or in good health (not recorded which). The V gene is TRBV20-1, the J gene TRBJ1-4; no definite D call. The CDR3 spells CSAREQRATNEKLFF. The CDR3 DNA reads TGCAGTGCTAGGGAACAGCGGGCAACTAATGAAAAACTGTTTTTT.